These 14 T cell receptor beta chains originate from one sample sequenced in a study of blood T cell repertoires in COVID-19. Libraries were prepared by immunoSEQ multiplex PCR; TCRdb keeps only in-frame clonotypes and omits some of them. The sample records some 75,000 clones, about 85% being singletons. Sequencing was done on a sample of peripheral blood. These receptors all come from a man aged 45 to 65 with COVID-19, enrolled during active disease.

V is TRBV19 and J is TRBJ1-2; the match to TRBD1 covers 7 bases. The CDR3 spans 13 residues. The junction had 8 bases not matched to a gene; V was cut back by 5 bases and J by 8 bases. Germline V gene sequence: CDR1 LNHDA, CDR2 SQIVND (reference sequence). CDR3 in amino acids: CASSLTGIIGYTF. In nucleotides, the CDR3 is TGTGCCAGTAGTTTGACAGGGATTATCGGCTACACCTTC.

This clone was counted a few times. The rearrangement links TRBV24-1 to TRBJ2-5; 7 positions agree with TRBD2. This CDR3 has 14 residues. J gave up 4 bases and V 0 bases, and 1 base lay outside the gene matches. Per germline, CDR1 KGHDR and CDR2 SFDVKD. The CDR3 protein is CATSDLSGGETQYF. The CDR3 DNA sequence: TGTGCCACCAGTGATTTGTCGGGGGGAGAGACCCAGTACTTC.

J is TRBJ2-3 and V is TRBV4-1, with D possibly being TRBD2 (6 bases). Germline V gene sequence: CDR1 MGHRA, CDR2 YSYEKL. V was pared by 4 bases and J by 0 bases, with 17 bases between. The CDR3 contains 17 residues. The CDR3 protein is CASSRDGLAKSTDTQYF. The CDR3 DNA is TGCGCCAGCAGCCGCGATGGGCTAGCGAAAAGCACAGATACGCAGTATTTT.

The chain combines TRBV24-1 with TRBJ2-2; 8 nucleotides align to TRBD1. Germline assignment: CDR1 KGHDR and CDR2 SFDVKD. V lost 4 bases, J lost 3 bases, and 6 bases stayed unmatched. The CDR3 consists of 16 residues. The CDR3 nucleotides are TGTGCCACCAGTGACGCCGGGACAGGACACACCGGGGAGCTGTTTTTT. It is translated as CATSDAGTGHTGELFF.

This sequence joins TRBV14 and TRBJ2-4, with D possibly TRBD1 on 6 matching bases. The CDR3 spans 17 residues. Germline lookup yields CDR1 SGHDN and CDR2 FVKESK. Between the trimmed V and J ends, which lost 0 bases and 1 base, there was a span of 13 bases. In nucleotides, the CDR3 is TGTGCCAGCAGCCAAGAAAATCAGGGGTTTGCCAAAAACATTCAGTACTTC. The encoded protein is CASSQENQGFAKNIQYF.

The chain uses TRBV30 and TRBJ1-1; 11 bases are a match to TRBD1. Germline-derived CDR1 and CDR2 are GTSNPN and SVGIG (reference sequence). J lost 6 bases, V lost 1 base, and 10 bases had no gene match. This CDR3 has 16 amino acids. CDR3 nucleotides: TGTGCCTGGAGTGCTCGGACAGGGGGCGGGATGGCTGAAGCTTTCTTT. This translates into CAWSARTGGGMAEAFF.

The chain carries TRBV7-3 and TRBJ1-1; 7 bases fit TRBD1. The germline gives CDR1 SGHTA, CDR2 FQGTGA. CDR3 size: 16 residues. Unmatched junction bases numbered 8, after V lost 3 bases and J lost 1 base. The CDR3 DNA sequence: TGTGCCAGCAGCTTGCTACAGGGGATGGGGAACACTGAAGCTTTCTTT. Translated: CASSLLQGMGNTEAFF.

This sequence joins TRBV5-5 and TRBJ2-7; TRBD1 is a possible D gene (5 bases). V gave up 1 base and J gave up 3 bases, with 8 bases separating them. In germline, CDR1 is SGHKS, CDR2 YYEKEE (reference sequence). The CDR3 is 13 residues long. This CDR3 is CASSLTGDYEQYF. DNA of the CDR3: TGTGCCAGCAGCTTGACAGGTGACTACGAGCAGTACTTC.

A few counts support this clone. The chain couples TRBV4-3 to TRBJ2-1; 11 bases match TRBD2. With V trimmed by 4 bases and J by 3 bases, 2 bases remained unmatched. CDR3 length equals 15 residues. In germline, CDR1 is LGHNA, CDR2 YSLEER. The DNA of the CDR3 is TGCGCCAGCAGCCTAACTAGCGGGAGCTACAATGAGCAGTTCTTC. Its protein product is CASSLTSGSYNEQFF.

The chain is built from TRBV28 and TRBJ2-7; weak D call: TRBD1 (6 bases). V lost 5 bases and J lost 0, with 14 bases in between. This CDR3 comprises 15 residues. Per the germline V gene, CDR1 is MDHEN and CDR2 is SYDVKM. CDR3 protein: CASSPPGTYSYEQYF. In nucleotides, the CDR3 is TGTGCCAGCAGTCCTCCCGGGACATACTCCTACGAGCAGTACTTC.

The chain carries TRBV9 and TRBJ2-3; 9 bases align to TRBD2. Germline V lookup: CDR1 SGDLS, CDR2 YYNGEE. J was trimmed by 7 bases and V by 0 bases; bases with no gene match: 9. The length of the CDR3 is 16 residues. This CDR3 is CASSVGGGRAGNTQYF. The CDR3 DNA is TGTGCCAGCAGCGTAGGCGGCGGGAGGGCCGGGAATACGCAGTATTTT.

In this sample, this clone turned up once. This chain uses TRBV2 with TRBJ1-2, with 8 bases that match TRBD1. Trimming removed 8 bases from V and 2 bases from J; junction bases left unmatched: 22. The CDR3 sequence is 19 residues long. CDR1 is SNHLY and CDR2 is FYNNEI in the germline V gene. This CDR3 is CASGGPGQVRLETNYGYTF. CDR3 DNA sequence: TGTGCCAGCGGGGGGCCGGGACAGGTGCGGCTCGAAACCAACTATGGCTACACCTTC.

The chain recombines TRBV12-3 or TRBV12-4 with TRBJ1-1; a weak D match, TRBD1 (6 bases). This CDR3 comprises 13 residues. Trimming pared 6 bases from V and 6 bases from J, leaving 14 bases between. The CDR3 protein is CASSLLGASEAFF. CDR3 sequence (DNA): TGTGCCAGCAGCCTCCTGGGGGCGTCTGAAGCTTTCTTT.

The CDR3 sequence: CASSLERTGGAFF. DNA for the CDR3: TGTGCCAGCAGCTTAGAACGCACCGGCGGAGCTTTCTTT. This chain uses TRBV13 with TRBJ1-1; D is undetermined. The germline gives CDR1 PRHDT, CDR2 FYEKMQ (reference sequence). The CDR3 length is 13 residues. V lost 1 base and J lost 10, with 13 bases in between.